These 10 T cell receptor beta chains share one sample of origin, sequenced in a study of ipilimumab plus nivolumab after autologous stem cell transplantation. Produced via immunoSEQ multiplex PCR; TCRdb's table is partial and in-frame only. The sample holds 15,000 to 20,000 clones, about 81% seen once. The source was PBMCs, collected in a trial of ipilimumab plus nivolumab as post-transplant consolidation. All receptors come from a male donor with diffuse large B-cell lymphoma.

The CDR3 reads CASSHINQGALTGANVLTF. DNA of the CDR3: TGTGCCAGCAGCCACATCAATCAGGGGGCGCTTACCGGGGCCAACGTCCTGACTTTC. The rearrangement links TRBV6-7 to TRBJ2-6; 8 nucleotides agree with TRBD1. TRBV6-7 is classed as an ORF, of uncertain function. Trimming cost V 6 bases and J 4 bases; bases outside gene matches: 17. This CDR3 region has 19 residues.

The CDR3 region has the DNA TGTGCCAGCAGCCTACAACCGAACACTGAAGCTTTCTTT. It encodes CASSLQPNTEAFF. The chain uses TRBV7-9 and TRBJ1-1; D not certain. In germline, CDR1 is SEHNR, CDR2 FQNEAQ (reference sequence). V was trimmed by 5 bases and J by 1 base, leaving 8 bases between them. The length of the CDR3 is 13 residues.

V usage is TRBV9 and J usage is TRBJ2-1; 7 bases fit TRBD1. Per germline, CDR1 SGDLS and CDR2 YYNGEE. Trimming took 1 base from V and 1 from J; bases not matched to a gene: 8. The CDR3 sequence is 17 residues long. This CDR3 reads CASSVQDRPLSYNEQFF. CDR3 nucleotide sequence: TGTGCCAGCAGCGTACAGGACAGGCCTCTTTCCTACAATGAGCAGTTCTTC.

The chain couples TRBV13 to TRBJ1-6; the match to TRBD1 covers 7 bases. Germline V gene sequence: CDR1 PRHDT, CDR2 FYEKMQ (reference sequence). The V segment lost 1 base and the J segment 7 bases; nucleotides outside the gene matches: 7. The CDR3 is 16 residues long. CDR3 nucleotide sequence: TGTGCCAGCAGCTTAGTAGCAGGGGGGGGGAATTCACCCCTCCACTTT. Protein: CASSLVAGGGNSPLHF.

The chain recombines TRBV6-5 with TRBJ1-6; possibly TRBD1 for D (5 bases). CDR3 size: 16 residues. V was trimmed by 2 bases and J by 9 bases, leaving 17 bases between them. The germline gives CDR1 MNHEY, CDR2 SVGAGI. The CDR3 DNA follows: TGTGCCAGCAGTTACGGAGGGGCGCCAGATGGTTCACCCCTCCACTTT. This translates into CASSYGGAPDGSPLHF.

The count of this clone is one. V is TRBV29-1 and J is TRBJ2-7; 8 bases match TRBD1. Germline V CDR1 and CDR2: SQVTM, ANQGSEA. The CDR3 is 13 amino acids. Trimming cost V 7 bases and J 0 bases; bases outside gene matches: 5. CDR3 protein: CSAVGTGSYEQYF. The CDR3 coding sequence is TGCAGCGCTGTGGGGACAGGCTCCTACGAGCAGTACTTC.

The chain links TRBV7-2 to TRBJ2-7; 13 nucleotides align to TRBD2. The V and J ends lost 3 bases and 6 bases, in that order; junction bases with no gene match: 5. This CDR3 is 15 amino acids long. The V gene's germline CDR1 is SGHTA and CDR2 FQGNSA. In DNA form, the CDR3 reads TGTGCCAGCAGCTTTGGACTAGCGGGGGCCCTCGAGCAGTACTTC. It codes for CASSFGLAGALEQYF.

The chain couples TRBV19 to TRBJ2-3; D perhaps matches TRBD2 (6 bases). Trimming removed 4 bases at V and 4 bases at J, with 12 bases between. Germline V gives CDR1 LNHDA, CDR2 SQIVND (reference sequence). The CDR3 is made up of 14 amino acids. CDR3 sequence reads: CASSTSIAADTQYF. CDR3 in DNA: TGTGCCAGTAGTACTTCCATAGCGGCAGATACGCAGTATTTT.

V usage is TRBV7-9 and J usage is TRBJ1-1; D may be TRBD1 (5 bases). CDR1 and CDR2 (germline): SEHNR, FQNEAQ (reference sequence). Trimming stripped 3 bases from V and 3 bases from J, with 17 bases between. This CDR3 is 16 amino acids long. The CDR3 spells CASSLDLGEAYTEAFF. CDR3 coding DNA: TGTGCCAGCAGCTTGGATTTGGGGGAGGCCTACACTGAAGCTTTCTTT.

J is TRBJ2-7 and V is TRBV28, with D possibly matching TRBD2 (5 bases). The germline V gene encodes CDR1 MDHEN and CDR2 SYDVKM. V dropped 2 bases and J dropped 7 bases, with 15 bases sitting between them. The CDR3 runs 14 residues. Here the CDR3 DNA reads TGTGCCAGCAGTTTAGGGCAGGCTAGCTGGGAGCAGTACTTC. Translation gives CASSLGQASWEQYF.